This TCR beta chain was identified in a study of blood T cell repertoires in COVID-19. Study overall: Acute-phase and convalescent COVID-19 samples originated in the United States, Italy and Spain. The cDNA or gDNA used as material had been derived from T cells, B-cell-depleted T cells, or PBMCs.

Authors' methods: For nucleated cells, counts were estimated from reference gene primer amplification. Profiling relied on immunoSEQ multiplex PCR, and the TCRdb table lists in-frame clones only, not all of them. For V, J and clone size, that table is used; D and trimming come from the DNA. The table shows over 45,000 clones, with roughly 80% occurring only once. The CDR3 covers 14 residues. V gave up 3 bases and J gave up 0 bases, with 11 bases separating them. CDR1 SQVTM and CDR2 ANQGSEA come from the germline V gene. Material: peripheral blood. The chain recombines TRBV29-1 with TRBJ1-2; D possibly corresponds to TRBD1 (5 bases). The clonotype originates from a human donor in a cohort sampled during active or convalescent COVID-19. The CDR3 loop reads CSVEKDRANYGYTF. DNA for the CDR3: TGCAGCGTTGAGAAAGACAGAGCTAACTATGGCTACACCTTC.